The next 31 T cell receptor beta chains were all read from a single sample in a study of T cells in Graves' hyperthyroidism and ophthalmopathy (dated by TCRdb to between 2018 and 2021). Libraries came from multiplex PCR. This sample was sequenced with an Illumina HiSeq 2000. The TCR beta CDR3 regions were amplified from RNA transcripts. The TCR CDR3 was subjected to a first round of RT-PCR using the HTBI primer set and the Qiagen OneStep RT-PCR kit. TCRdb itself trimmed the public reads at Q25 with fastp, ran MiXCR and retained productive beta chains. A single entry per CDR3 protein holds the most common genes and DNA from its merged rows. This sample comprises hundreds of thousands of distinct CDR3 sequences, less than 25% of them detected only once. The ten top clones hold over 30% of the sample. Input material: blood. The receptors derive from a man younger than 45 with Graves' ophthalmopathy.

Ten or more counts support this clonotype. The gene calls are TRBV7-8 and TRBJ2-1; 9 bases align to TRBD2. The J segment lost 7 bases and the V segment lost 5 bases, leaving 15 bases of the junction unmatched. Germline-derived CDR1 and CDR2 are SGHVS and FQNEAQ. The CDR3 runs to 17 residues. This chain's CDR3 is CASSSRLSGSIRNEQFF. DNA for the CDR3: TGTGCCAGCAGCAGCCGTCTTAGCGGGAGTATAAGGAATGAGCAGTTCTTC.

This clonotype showed up many times. The chain links TRBV20-1 to TRBJ2-7; D is possibly TRBD2 (5 bases). V lost 1 base, J lost 2 bases, and 9 bases lay in between. The germline CDR1 and CDR2 sequences are DFQATT and SNEGSKA (reference sequence). The CDR3 length is 13 residues. For the CDR3, the DNA is TGCAGTGCTAGAGTACTAGATGCCTACGAGCAGTACTTC. The encoded protein is CSARVLDAYEQYF.

This clonotype was counted many times. The rearrangement joins TRBV7-8 to TRBJ2-7; D unresolved. From germline, CDR1 is SGHVS and CDR2 FQNEAQ. This CDR3 contains 11 residues. Trimming removed 5 bases from V and 7 bases from J, with 9 bases in between. DNA of the CDR3: TGTGCCAGCAGCCTTCTACGTGAGCAGTACTTC. This translates into CASSLLREQYF.

This chain joins TRBV5-5 and TRBJ2-1; 11 bases line up with TRBD2. Trimming at V came to 1 base and at J to 3 bases, leaving 3 bases not matched to a gene. This CDR3 comprises 16 residues. Germline V gives CDR1 SGHKS, CDR2 YYEKEE (reference sequence). The CDR3 spells CASSLPGLAVYNEQFF. CDR3 bases: TGTGCCAGCAGCTTGCCGGGACTAGCGGTCTACAATGAGCAGTTCTTC.

The rearrangement links TRBV18 to TRBJ1-5; D unclear. CDR1 is KGHSH, CDR2 LQKENI, per germline. This CDR3 contains 16 residues. The V gene lost 4 bases and the J gene lost 3 bases, with 16 bases spanning the gap. In DNA, the CDR3 is TGTGCCAGCTCACGAAACCGGGAACCCAACAATCAGCCCCAGCATTTT. Amino acid sequence: CASSRNREPNNQPQHF.

This sequence joins TRBV29-1 and TRBJ1-2; D is unclear. The V gene lost 0 bases and the J gene lost 4 bases, with 12 bases spanning the gap. The germline V gene encodes CDR1 SQVTM and CDR2 ANQGSEA. This CDR3 comprises 14 residues. This CDR3 is CSVEEGWQGYGYTF. In DNA, the CDR3 is TGCAGCGTTGAAGAGGGGTGGCAAGGCTATGGCTACACCTTC.

The chain has TRBV13 and TRBJ2-5, with 7 bases matching TRBD1. From germline, CDR1 is PRHDT and CDR2 FYEKMQ (reference sequence). The CDR3 consists of 13 residues. V lost 5 bases and J lost 4; bases outside the gene matches: 4. CDR3 bases: TGTGCCAGCAGCCCGACAGGGTCAGAGACCCAGTACTTC. Translation: CASSPTGSETQYF.

In its sample, this clonotype was seen once. The chain carries TRBV12-3 or TRBV12-4 and TRBJ2-1, with TRBD1 as a possible D gene (6 bases). The V end was cut by 6 bases, the J end by 5 bases, with 14 bases between. The length of the CDR3 is 14 residues. The CDR3 sequence is CASRLRDMNNEQFF. CDR3 in DNA: TGTGCCAGCAGGCTCCGGGACATGAACAATGAGCAGTTCTTC.

The chain carries TRBV28 and TRBJ2-1; 15 nucleotides align to TRBD2. Germline values: CDR1 MDHEN, CDR2 SYDVKM. This CDR3 spans 16 amino acids. V lost 4 bases to trimming and J lost 8 bases; unmatched junction nucleotides: 6. The CDR3 DNA reads as TGTGCCAGCAGTTGGGGACTAGCGGGAGGTGGGTATGAGCAGTTCTTC. This translates into CASSWGLAGGGYEQFF.

This clonotype turned up a few times. V and J are TRBV15 and TRBJ1-1; D unclear. Trimming removed 2 bases from V and 11 bases from J, with 15 bases in between. The germline CDR1 and CDR2 sequences are LNHNV and YYDKDF (reference sequence). This CDR3 has 13 amino acids. The CDR3 nucleotides are TGTGCCACCAGCAGAACCGAAAGGGATTCTGCTTTCTTT. Translation gives CATSRTERDSAFF.

Notes on this clonotype: This may be a read error: a much more frequent sequence differs by one nucleotide. The V call is TRBV7-2, the J call TRBJ1-1; D remains unclear. V lost 5 bases, J lost 6 bases, and 13 bases lay in between. Germline V CDR1 and CDR2: SGHTA, FQGNSA. The CDR3 has 13 residues. CDR3 sequence reads: CASSPSAVSEAFF. The CDR3 DNA follows: TGTGCCAGCAGCCCAAGCGCGGTATCTGAAGCTTTCTTT.

In its sample, this clonotype was seen many times. V usage is TRBV5-8 and J usage is TRBJ2-2; D remains ambiguous. This CDR3 has 15 residues. Trimming cost V 0 bases and J 6 bases, with 12 bases left between them. CDR1 is SGHTS, CDR2 YDEGEE, per germline. DNA for the CDR3: TGTGCCAGCAGCTTGGTTGGCAGGAGCCCCGGGGAGCTGTTTTTT. As protein: CASSLVGRSPGELFF.

This chain links TRBV28 with TRBJ2-1; 8 bases are a match to TRBD1. Germline assignment: CDR1 MDHEN and CDR2 SYDVKM. This CDR3 is built from 16 residues. With 5 bases clipped from V and 3 bases from J, the junction kept 9 bases outside the gene matches. DNA for the CDR3: TGTGCCAGCAGTCCGTCAGACAGGGGAGTCTACAATGAGCAGTTCTTC. Translated, it gives CASSPSDRGVYNEQFF.

This clonotype was recorded a few times. The rearrangement joins TRBV11-2 to TRBJ2-5; D is ambiguous. Germline V gene sequence: CDR1 SGHAT, CDR2 FQNNGV. The CDR3 spans 12 residues. V lost 5 bases to trimming and J lost 7 bases, with 11 bases between them. CDR3 sequence: CASSPSIGTQYF. The DNA of the CDR3 is TGTGCCAGCAGCCCATCTATCGGGACCCAGTACTTC.

CDR3 coding DNA: TGTGCCAGCAGCCAAGTGAGGAAGGGGAGTGATACGCAGTATTTT. Translation: CASSQVRKGSDTQYF. The chain has TRBV3-1 and TRBJ2-3; possibly TRBD1 or TRBD2 for D (5 bases each). The V and J ends lost 1 base and 6 bases respectively, with 14 bases between them. CDR3 length: 15 residues. The V gene's germline CDR1 is LGHDT and CDR2 YNNKEL (reference sequence).

This clonotype has more than one count but fewer than ten. The chain links TRBV5-1 to TRBJ2-4, with TRBD2 matching 8 bases. V gave up 0 bases and J gave up 3 bases; unmatched junction bases: 5. The germline V gene encodes CDR1 SGHRS and CDR2 YFSETQ. This CDR3 comprises 16 residues. CDR3 amino acids: CASSLAAGVGKNIQYF. The CDR3 DNA reads TGCGCCAGCAGCTTGGCAGCGGGAGTTGGCAAAAACATTCAGTACTTC.

This clonotype has a handful of counts. This chain connects TRBV28 to TRBJ1-2; D not resolved. The ends were cut back, 6 bases at V and 4 bases at J, with 21 bases in the middle. The CDR3 extends over 16 amino acids. Germline lookup yields CDR1 MDHEN and CDR2 SYDVKM. The DNA of the CDR3 is TGTGCCAGCAGGAATCGCGGGCCCCCGGTGGGCTATGGCTACACCTTC. Amino acid sequence: CASRNRGPPVGYGYTF.

The sample holds many counts of this clonotype. V and J are TRBV5-1 and TRBJ2-1, with 7 bases matching TRBD2. Germline lookup yields CDR1 SGHRS and CDR2 YFSETQ. Unmatched junction bases numbered 10, after V lost 0 bases and J lost 1 base. This CDR3 has 18 residues. CDR3 nucleotide sequence: TGCGCCAGCAGCTTGGTACCGGCGGGAGCGATGTCCTACAATGAGCAGTTCTTC. This encodes CASSLVPAGAMSYNEQFF.

This clonotype has just a few counts. This chain uses TRBV20-1 with TRBJ1-5, with no clear D. Trimming took off 5 bases at V and 1 base at J, with 18 bases between the two ends. Germline V CDR1 and CDR2: DFQATT, SNEGSKA (reference sequence). The CDR3 covers 16 residues. Here the CDR3 reads CSALAGPGQSNQPQHF. For the CDR3, the DNA is TGCAGTGCTCTTGCTGGCCCCGGTCAGAGCAATCAGCCCCAGCATTTT.

This clonotype was seen only a few times. The chain combines TRBV9 with TRBJ2-5; D may correspond to TRBD1 or TRBD2 (5 bases each). This CDR3 spans 13 amino acids. CDR1 and CDR2 (germline): SGDLS, YYNGEE. The germline V and J ends were trimmed by 0 bases and 5 bases, with 8 bases remaining between them. DNA of the CDR3: TGTGCCAGCAGCGTAGCGGGGCTGGAGACCCAGTACTTC. Translating it yields CASSVAGLETQYF.

This chain uses TRBV19 with TRBJ1-1; 7 nucleotides align to TRBD1. Trimming took 5 bases from V and 1 from J; bases not matched to a gene: 7. Germline-derived CDR1 and CDR2 are LNHDA and SQIVND (reference sequence). The CDR3 runs to 15 residues. CDR3 bases: TGTGCCAGTAGTCGCCAAGGGGGCCCGAACACTGAAGCTTTCTTT. Protein sequence: CASSRQGGPNTEAFF.

This clonotype occurred a few times. CDR3 sequence reads: CASSLLRDRGSEQYF. CDR3 in DNA: TGTGCCAGCAGTTTACTCCGGGACAGGGGTTCAGAGCAGTACTTC. The V call is TRBV27, the J call TRBJ2-7; 10 nucleotides align to TRBD1. CDR3 length equals 15 residues. CDR1 and CDR2 from the germline V gene are MNHEY and SMNVEV (reference sequence). V lost 2 bases to trimming and J lost 7 bases; unmatched junction nucleotides: 8.

This clonotype has ten or more counts. This chain joins TRBV20-1 and TRBJ1-1, with a possible D match to TRBD1 (5 bases). The CDR3 runs to 13 residues. V lost 2 bases and J lost 5, with 12 bases in between. Germline CDR1 reads DFQATT; CDR2 reads SNEGSKA (reference sequence). The CDR3 here is CSARPNQGTEAFF. The CDR3 bases are TGCAGTGCTAGACCTAACCAGGGAACTGAAGCTTTCTTT.

This clonotype has a handful of counts. One end of the junction is discordant with germline, which a read error may explain. The rearrangement links TRBV15 to TRBJ1-3; 10 positions agree with TRBD1. CDR3 length: 15 amino acids. Per the germline V gene, CDR1 is LNHNV and CDR2 is YYDKDF (reference sequence). In nucleotides, the CDR3 is TGTGCCGCCAGCAGGGACAGGGGACGTGGAAACACCATATATTTT. Its translation: CAASRDRGRGNTIYF.

J is TRBJ2-1 and V is TRBV6-1, with D perhaps TRBD2 (5 bases). Trimming took off 6 bases at V and 2 bases at J, with 17 bases between the two ends. In germline, CDR1 is MNHNS, CDR2 SASEGT. The CDR3 totals 16 residues. The CDR3 sequence: CASRDQRTSTYNEQFF. DNA of the CDR3: TGTGCCAGCAGAGATCAGCGGACCAGTACCTACAATGAGCAGTTCTTC.

There are many counts of this clonotype. CDR3 bases: TGTGCCAGCAGTCTGGGACTACCCTCCTACGAGCAGTACTTC. As protein: CASSLGLPSYEQYF. The chain recombines TRBV6-2 or TRBV6-3 with TRBJ2-7; 7 bases agree with TRBD2. This CDR3 spans 14 amino acids. Germline-derived CDR1 and CDR2 are MNHEY and SVGEGT. J gave up 0 bases and V 5 bases, and 4 bases lay outside the gene matches.

In this sample, this clonotype turned up many times. The V call is TRBV5-1, the J call TRBJ1-1; 7 bases map to TRBD1. This CDR3 comprises 14 residues. Germline V gene lookup returns CDR1 SGHRS and CDR2 YFSETQ. The junction had 3 bases not matched to a gene; V was cut back by 3 bases and J by 1 base. The chain's CDR3 is CASSSRQGNTEAFF. As DNA, the CDR3 is TGCGCCAGCAGCTCTAGACAGGGGAACACTGAAGCTTTCTTT. Full variable domain (rest looked up from reference TRBV5-1 and TRBJ1-1): KAGVTQTPRYLIKTRGQQVTLSCSPISGHRSVSWYQQTPGQGLQFLFEYFSETQRNKGNFPGRFSGRQFSNSRSEMNVSTLELGDSALYLCASSSRQGNTEAFFGQGTRLTVV.

V gene TRBV19 combines with J gene TRBJ1-5; D may be TRBD1 (6 bases). In germline, CDR1 is LNHDA, CDR2 SQIVND (reference sequence). V lost 6 bases and J 5 bases, leaving 17 bases between the germline ends. CDR3 length: 15 amino acids. The CDR3: CASRSLGARDQPQHF. In DNA form, the CDR3 reads TGTGCCAGTAGGAGTCTGGGGGCGCGGGATCAGCCCCAGCATTTT. The whole variable domain, remainder taken from reference TRBV19 and TRBJ1-5, is DGGITQSPKYLFRKEGQNVTLSCEQNLNHDAMYWYRQDPGQGLRLIYYSQIVNDFQKGDIAEGYSVSREKKESFPLTVTSAQKNPTAFYLCASRSLGARDQPQHFGDGTRLSIL.

V gene TRBV20-1 combines with J gene TRBJ2-3; D is perhaps TRBD2 (5 bases). Trimming took 1 base from V and 5 from J, leaving 13 bases between them. Germline V gene sequence: CDR1 DFQATT, CDR2 SNEGSKA (reference sequence). This CDR3 region has 14 residues. CDR3 loop: CSARVRDRGDTQYF. The CDR3 region has the DNA TGCAGTGCTAGAGTAAGAGACCGGGGAGATACGCAGTATTTT.

V and J are TRBV3-1 and TRBJ2-2, with TRBD1 matching over 9 bases. Germline V gene data show CDR1 as LGHDT and CDR2 as YNNKEL (reference sequence). J gave up 7 bases and V 2 bases, and 8 bases lay outside the gene matches. The CDR3 is made up of 16 amino acids. DNA for the CDR3: TGTGCCAGCAGCCAACTGGGACAGGGAAGTGGCGGGGAGCTGTTTTTT. Amino acid sequence: CASSQLGQGSGGELFF.

The genes are TRBV4-1 and TRBJ1-5; D remains ambiguous. V was clipped by 1 base and J by 5 bases, with 6 bases between them. Per the germline V gene, CDR1 is MGHRA and CDR2 is YSYEKL. CDR3 length equals 13 residues. For the CDR3, the DNA is TGCGCCAGCAGCCAAGCCGGAGATCAGCCCCAGCATTTT. It specifies CASSQAGDQPQHF.